This TCR beta chain was sequenced in a study of blood T cell repertoires in COVID-19. Study as a whole: Acute and convalescent COVID-19 samples came from the United States, Italy and Spain. Nucleic acid was either cDNA or gDNA, and it came from T cells, B-cell-depleted T cells, or PBMCs.

Per the original data handling: Estimation of nucleated cell counts relied on the amplification of reference gene primers. Sequencing used immunoSEQ multiplex PCR; TCRdb keeps in-frame clones, though not all of them. From that table come the V and J calls and clone size; the DNA was used to work out D and trimming. The sample lists 400,000 or so clones, around 90% occurring once. This CDR3 contains 16 residues. J was trimmed by 5 bases and V by 4 bases; bases with no gene match: 12. In germline, CDR1 is SGHTA, CDR2 FQGTGA. This clone was recorded once. The sequencing sample was made of peripheral blood. V is TRBV7-3 and J is TRBJ1-1, with 8 positions matching TRBD1. The TCR sequence derives from a man aged 18 to 30 with COVID-19, enrolled during active disease. CDR3 coding DNA: TGTGCCAGCAGCTCCGCCGGTCAGGGGGCGCGGACTGAAGCTTTCTTT. It translates to CASSSAGQGARTEAFF.